This T cell receptor beta chain was obtained from a study of CD8 T cells in ankylosing spondylitis. Whole-study findings and limits: About 8 highly homologous variants made up a TCR beta motif, and this motif appeared characteristic of ankylosing spondylitis blood. Prior literature has documented some motif variants in synovial fluid and blood from reactive arthritis.

TCRdb ran MiXCR on the 5' RACE reads and lists one entry per CDR3 protein. The sample shows over 700,000 distinct CDR3 sequences, around a fifth of them seen only once. As regards this clonotype: Its antigen is currently unknown.

The sample consisted of blood, either unsorted or a sorted T cell fraction (not recorded which). This clonotype originated in a male donor with ankylosing spondylitis.

CDR3 in amino acids: CASRASQGQDEQYF. CDR3 sequence (DNA): TGTGCCAGCAGGGCTAGTCAGGGGCAAGACGAGCAGTACTTC. V is TRBV6-1 and J is TRBJ2-7; D possibly corresponds to TRBD1 (6 bases). The germline gives CDR1 MNHNS, CDR2 SASEGT. The CDR3 spans 14 residues. Trimming left V 6 bases short and J 5 bases short, with 17 bases between.